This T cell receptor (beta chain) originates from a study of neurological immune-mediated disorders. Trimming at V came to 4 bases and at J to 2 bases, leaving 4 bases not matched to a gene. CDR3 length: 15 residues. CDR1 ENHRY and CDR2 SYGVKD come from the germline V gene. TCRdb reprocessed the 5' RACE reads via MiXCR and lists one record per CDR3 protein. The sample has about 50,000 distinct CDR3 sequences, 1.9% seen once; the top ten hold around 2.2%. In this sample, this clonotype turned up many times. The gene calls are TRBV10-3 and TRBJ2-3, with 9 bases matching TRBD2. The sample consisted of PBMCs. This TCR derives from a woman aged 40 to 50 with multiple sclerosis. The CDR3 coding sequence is TGTGCCATCAGTGCAGTAGCGGGGGACACAGATACGCAGTATTTT. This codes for CAISAVAGDTDTQYF.